Shown below are 28 T cell receptor beta chains from a single sample sequenced in a study of CD8 T cells in ankylosing spondylitis. TCRdb re-called the 5' RACE reads with MiXCR, one entry per CDR3 protein. The sample includes 130,000 or so distinct CDR3 sequences, roughly 6.6% of them seen just once. Sequenced input: blood, either unsorted or a sorted T cell fraction (not recorded which). The receptors originated from a male donor with ankylosing spondylitis or in good health (not recorded which).

This clonotype was detected ten times or more. This rearrangement joins TRBV14 to TRBJ2-3; TRBD1 matches 7 bases. The germline CDR1 and CDR2 sequences are SGHDN and FVKESK. Trimming took 1 base from V and 6 from J; bases not matched to a gene: 7. The CDR3 runs 15 residues. CDR3 bases: TGTGCCAGCAGCCAAGTTAAGGGGGCGCTGGATACGCAGTATTTT. Translation gives CASSQVKGALDTQYF.

In this sample, this clonotype turned up many times. The genes are TRBV11-2 and TRBJ1-1; possible D gene TRBD1, 5 bases. The CDR3 totals 12 residues. Germline CDR1 is SGHAT and CDR2 is FQNNGV. With 3 bases removed from V and 5 bases from J, the gap between germline ends came to 7 bases. The chain's CDR3 is CASSLWGTEAFF. The CDR3 DNA follows: TGTGCCAGCAGCTTGTGGGGGACTGAAGCTTTCTTT.

In its sample, this clonotype was seen many times. V gene TRBV5-1 combines with J gene TRBJ2-3; 10 bases map to TRBD2. In germline, CDR1 is SGHRS, CDR2 YFSETQ. J was trimmed by 1 base and V by 4 bases; bases with no gene match: 3. CDR3 size: 15 residues. The CDR3 here is CASSLAGDGTDTQYF. CDR3 nucleotides: TGCGCCAGCAGCCTAGCGGGAGATGGCACAGATACGCAGTATTTT.

This clonotype was seen ten or more times. The rearrangement uses TRBV30 and TRBJ2-1, with 9 bases fitting TRBD2. The CDR3 length is 14 residues. Trimming at V came to 4 bases and at J to 4 bases, leaving 5 bases not matched to a gene. Germline CDR1 reads GTSNPN; CDR2 reads SVGIG (reference sequence). CDR3 DNA sequence: TGTGCCTGGACTAGCGGGACCTGGTACAATGAGCAGTTCTTC. Translating gives CAWTSGTWYNEQFF.

This clonotype was found many times. CDR3 protein: CSAKTGISYEQYF. CDR3 DNA sequence: TGCAGTGCTAAGACAGGGATTTCCTACGAGCAGTACTTC. The rearrangement joins TRBV20-1 to TRBJ2-7, with 7 positions matching TRBD1. Trimming took 4 bases from V and 1 from J; bases not matched to a gene: 4. This CDR3 is 13 amino acids long. Germline loops: CDR1 DFQATT, CDR2 SNEGSKA (reference sequence).

Regarding this clonotype: The junction shows a germline mismatch at one end, possibly a read error. The gene calls are TRBV30 and TRBJ1-1, with a possible D match to TRBD1 (5 bases). The CDR3 contains 13 residues. Germline CDR1 and CDR2: GTSNPN and SVGIG (reference sequence). CDR3 in DNA: TGTACCTGGAGCAGGGAGATCAGCACTGAAGCTTTCTTT. Translated, it gives CTWSREISTEAFF.

At least ten counts were recorded for this clonotype. The V call is TRBV4-2, the J call TRBJ2-1; 9 positions agree with TRBD2. CDR1 and CDR2 (germline): LGHNA, YNFKEQ. The CDR3 runs 15 residues. V trimming: 0 bases; J trimming: 8 bases; junction bases outside the gene matches: 5. The CDR3 sequence is CASSQDVAGVDEQFF. The CDR3 nucleotides are TGTGCCAGCAGCCAAGATGTAGCGGGAGTAGATGAGCAGTTCTTC.

This clonotype was counted ten times or more. The rearrangement joins TRBV20-1 to TRBJ2-4; TRBD1 agrees at 8 bases. Germline-derived CDR1 and CDR2 are DFQATT and SNEGSKA (reference sequence). The J segment lost 5 bases and the V segment lost 3 bases, leaving 3 bases of the junction unmatched. The CDR3 has 13 amino acids. CDR3 bases: TGCAGTGCTAGGGAGGACAGGGAAAACATTCAGTACTTC. Translating it yields CSAREDRENIQYF.

This clonotype appeared many times. The chain joins TRBV20-1 to TRBJ1-1; D not certain. Germline values: CDR1 DFQATT, CDR2 SNEGSKA (reference sequence). V was shortened by 3 bases and J by 7 bases, with 21 bases between the two germline ends. The CDR3 has 15 residues. CDR3 sequence: CSARLPGRLENEAFF. As DNA, the CDR3 is TGCAGTGCTAGGCTCCCGGGCCGACTCGAAAATGAAGCTTTCTTT.

This clonotype was observed many times. The chain carries TRBV5-1 and TRBJ2-1; tentatively, D is TRBD1 (6 bases). The CDR3 is 15 residues long. Germline lookup yields CDR1 SGHRS and CDR2 YFSETQ. V dropped 7 bases and J dropped 8 bases, with 22 bases sitting between them. DNA of the CDR3: TGCGCCAGCCGCGGACTTCCAGGGGCGAACGATGAGCAGTTCTTC. Residues: CASRGLPGANDEQFF.

The table lists this clonotype with many counts. This chain joins TRBV11-2 and TRBJ1-1; tentatively, D is TRBD1 (5 bases). The CDR3 extends over 13 amino acids. The V gene's germline CDR1 is SGHAT and CDR2 FQNNGV. With 5 bases removed from V and 0 bases from J, the gap between germline ends came to 7 bases. The CDR3 DNA follows: TGTGCCAGCAGCGGGGACTTGAACACTGAAGCTTTCTTT. Translated, it gives CASSGDLNTEAFF.

This clonotype was counted at least ten times. This chain links TRBV20-1 with TRBJ1-4, with a possible D match to TRBD1 (6 bases). The ends were cut back, 2 bases at V and 7 bases at J, with 17 bases in the middle. The CDR3 length is 15 residues. Germline V CDR1 and CDR2: DFQATT, SNEGSKA (reference sequence). The CDR3 nucleotides are TGCAGTGCTAGACCATTCGTAGGGGGAGGTGAAAAACTGTTTTTT. Encoded protein: CSARPFVGGGEKLFF.

This clonotype has at least ten counts. CDR3 DNA sequence: TGTGCCAGCGGGCTAGCGGGATGGAGAGAGACCCAGTACTTC. It is translated as CASGLAGWRETQYF. This rearrangement joins TRBV12-3 or TRBV12-4 to TRBJ2-5; TRBD2 agrees at 9 bases. The CDR3 is 14 amino acids. The J segment lost 4 bases and the V segment lost 8 bases, leaving 8 bases of the junction unmatched.

This clonotype was found many times. The chain joins TRBV12-3 or TRBV12-4 to TRBJ2-1; TRBD2 matches 7 bases. The CDR3 spans 16 residues. The junction had 9 bases not matched to a gene; V was cut back by 2 bases and J by 5 bases. The CDR3 nucleotides read TGTGCCAGCAGTTTAAGAGGCGGGAGAAGCCACAATGAGCAGTTCTTC. The encoded protein is CASSLRGGRSHNEQFF.

In this sample, this clonotype turned up many times. Relative to the germline gene, one junction end is altered; a read error may explain this. The chain combines TRBV20-1 with TRBJ2-3; 10 bases are shared with TRBD1. From germline, CDR1 is DFQATT and CDR2 SNEGSKA (reference sequence). The CDR3 contains 17 residues. The CDR3 DNA sequence: TGCTGTGCTAGAGATCTGGGACAGGGGCGGACCACAGATACGCAGTATTTT. Encoded protein: CCARDLGQGRTTDTQYF.

This clonotype appeared a few times. The rearrangement links TRBV5-1 to TRBJ2-3; D may be TRBD1 or TRBD2 (5 bases each). The CDR3 runs to 17 residues. Germline CDR1 is SGHRS and CDR2 is YFSETQ. Trimming took 1 base from V and 2 from J, leaving 17 bases between them. This CDR3 reads CASSLIGTWTVTDTQYF. As DNA, the CDR3 is TGCGCCAGCAGCTTGATCGGGACCTGGACGGTCACAGATACGCAGTATTTT.

This clonotype has a count of ten or more. J is TRBJ1-2 and V is TRBV20-1; 9 nucleotides match TRBD1. The CDR3 extends over 14 amino acids. Germline CDR1 is DFQATT and CDR2 is SNEGSKA (reference sequence). The V gene end was trimmed by 2 bases and the J gene end by 10 bases; junction bases not matched to a gene: 11. CDR3 nucleotides: TGCAGTGCTAGACTGGACAGGGGTTTAAGAGACTACACCTTC. Protein product: CSARLDRGLRDYTF.

There are many counts of this clonotype. The DNA of the CDR3 is TGTGCCATCAGTGATACGGGTCGGTGGGGCAATCAGCCCCAGCATTTT. Its protein is CAISDTGRWGNQPQHF. The chain recombines TRBV10-3 with TRBJ1-5, with no clear D. V was trimmed by 3 bases and J by 2 bases, leaving 14 bases between them. This CDR3 comprises 16 residues. The germline V gene has CDR1 ENHRY and CDR2 SYGVKD.

In this sample, this clonotype turned up many times. The chain couples TRBV20-1 to TRBJ2-1; maybe TRBD2 (5 bases). The length of the CDR3 is 15 residues. The germline V and J ends were trimmed by 3 bases and 6 bases, with 18 bases remaining between them. Germline V lookup: CDR1 DFQATT, CDR2 SNEGSKA (reference sequence). The CDR3, as DNA: TGCAGTGCTAGGGAGGAAATGTCTCTAGCCAATGAGCAGTTCTTC. Amino acid sequence: CSAREEMSLANEQFF.

At least ten counts were recorded for this clonotype. This chain joins TRBV20-1 and TRBJ2-2; perhaps D is TRBD1 or TRBD2 (5 bases each). The CDR3 loop spans 14 amino acids. CDR1 and CDR2 (germline): DFQATT, SNEGSKA (reference sequence). V lost 1 base and J 6 bases, leaving 12 bases between the germline ends. The DNA of the CDR3 is TGCAGTGCTAGAGGTCTAAGGGACCCCGGGGAGCTGTTTTTT. This codes for CSARGLRDPGELFF.

In its sample, this clonotype was seen many times. The chain uses TRBV3-1 and TRBJ1-4; possible D gene TRBD1, 5 bases. V was cut by 7 bases and J by 7 bases, with 16 bases left in between. Germline CDR1 LGHDT, CDR2 YNNKEL (reference sequence). This CDR3 spans 14 amino acids. The CDR3 region has the DNA TGTGCCAGCACCGGAAGACAGTCTACTGAAAAACTGTTTTTT. Protein: CASTGRQSTEKLFF.

In its sample, this clonotype was seen many times. The chain joins TRBV5-1 to TRBJ2-2; D is perhaps TRBD1 (5 bases). Germline V CDR1 and CDR2: SGHRS, YFSETQ. The V end was cut by 4 bases, the J end by 6 bases, with 19 bases between. This CDR3 is 16 amino acids long. This CDR3 is CASSVQDVGSPGELFF. Written as DNA, the CDR3 is TGCGCCAGCAGCGTACAGGATGTCGGGTCACCCGGGGAGCTGTTTTTT. Drawing the rest from reference TRBV5-1 and TRBJ2-2, the complete variable domain is KAGVTQTPRYLIKTRGQQVTLSCSPISGHRSVSWYQQTPGQGLQFLFEYFSETQRNKGNFPGRFSGRQFSNSRSEMNVSTLELGDSALYLCASSVQDVGSPGELFFGEGSRLTVL.

This clonotype was recorded many times. The chain employs TRBV29-1 and TRBJ2-7, with D possibly TRBD1 on 6 matching bases. The ends were cut back, 4 bases at V and 1 base at J, with 11 bases in the middle. The CDR3 is made up of 13 amino acids. Germline CDR1 reads SQVTM; CDR2 reads ANQGSEA. The CDR3 sequence: CSVGRQESYEQYF. DNA of the CDR3: TGCAGCGTTGGCAGACAGGAATCCTACGAGCAGTACTTC.

In its sample, this clonotype was seen many times. V is TRBV12-3 or TRBV12-4 and J is TRBJ2-3; 9 bases align to TRBD1. The CDR3 spans 15 residues. Trimming took 3 bases from V and 2 from J; bases not matched to a gene: 3. The CDR3 nucleotides are TGTGCCAGCAGTTTGGACAGGGGTTCCACAGATACGCAGTATTTT. Translating it yields CASSLDRGSTDTQYF.

This clonotype came up many times. The gene calls are TRBV5-1 and TRBJ2-2, with 8 positions matching TRBD2. Germline lookup yields CDR1 SGHRS and CDR2 YFSETQ. CDR3 length: 13 residues. V gave up 5 bases and J gave up 6 bases; unmatched junction bases: 3. For the CDR3, the DNA is TGCGCCAGCAGTCCGACTAGCGCCGGGGAGCTGTTTTTT. Its translation: CASSPTSAGELFF.

This clonotype was counted many times. The V gene is TRBV2, the J gene TRBJ1-1, with TRBD1 identical over 11 bases. CDR1 is SNHLY, CDR2 FYNNEI, per germline. V dropped 6 bases and J dropped 4; count of bases not matched to a gene: 4. The CDR3 is 14 residues long. CDR3 nucleotides: TGTGCCAGCAGACCGGGACAGGGGGGCACTGAAGCTTTCTTT. Amino acids: CASRPGQGGTEAFF.

Ten or more counts support this clonotype. In DNA form, the CDR3 reads TGTGCCAGCAGCGTAGCGGGGAACTCCTACAATGAGCAGTTCTTC. This codes for CASSVAGNSYNEQFF. This sequence joins TRBV9 and TRBJ2-1, with D possibly being TRBD2 (5 bases). The length of the CDR3 is 15 residues. The V end lost 0 bases, the J end lost 0 bases, and 7 bases lay between the germline ends. Germline V gene sequence: CDR1 SGDLS, CDR2 YYNGEE.

Many counts were recorded for this clonotype. The J gene is TRBJ1-2, the V gene TRBV5-1; TRBD1 might be the D (6 bases). CDR1 is SGHRS, CDR2 YFSETQ, per germline. This CDR3 region has 14 residues. V was pared by 0 bases and J by 7 bases, with 13 bases between. For the CDR3, the DNA is TGCGCCAGCAGCTTGGTCTCAGGGGCGAGTGGCTACACCTTC. Encoded protein: CASSLVSGASGYTF.